This TCR beta chain was recovered during a study of beta chain features in type 1 diabetes. The CDR3 runs to 15 residues. V lost 6 bases and J lost 4, with 18 bases in between. From germline, CDR1 is LNHDA and CDR2 SQIVND (reference sequence). General study results and limits: Across patients, naive, central memory and Treg TCRB repertoires exhibited apparently greater similarity than was observed across healthy donors. Cells carrying high TCR expression could end up over-represented when cDNA is sequenced. TCRB CDR3 length was moderately but significantly reduced in all four CD4+ subsets of Type 1 diabetes patients.

Of the isolated RNA, all was reverse transcribed, and so the sequenced material was expressed TCRB transcripts. Sequencing was performed with immunoSEQ multiplex PCR; in TCRdb, only in-frame clones are kept and a portion is missing. This table has roughly 700,000 clones, around an eighth appearing once. Using CD45RO/CCR7/CD25/CD127/CD95/CD27, CD4+ naive, central memory, regulatory and stem cell-like memory cells were sorted. Sorted populations were all over 98% pure. Of note for this clone: Its matching antigen is unknown.

The chain joins TRBV19 to TRBJ1-2; TRBD1 is a possible D gene (5 bases). The source material was naive CD4+ T cells from blood. This receptor was obtained from a young man with type 1 diabetes. Written as DNA, the CDR3 is TGTGCCAGTAGCCTAGGGGCCCCTTGGGGCTATGGCTACACCTTC. Translated: CASSLGAPWGYGYTF.